This T cell receptor beta chain is drawn from a study of blood T cell repertoires in COVID-19. Study in general: Some COVID-19 samples were acute and others convalescent; all came from the United States, Italy and Spain. Nucleic acid was either cDNA or gDNA, and it came from T cells, B-cell-depleted T cells, or PBMCs.

The CDR3 consists of 14 residues. Germline lookup yields CDR1 MNHEY and CDR2 SMNVEV (reference sequence). V lost 4 bases, J lost 4 bases, and 13 bases lay in between. Membership in each cohort depended on participant-reported clinical history. Per the study methods: Researchers report that nucleated cell counts were estimated from reference gene primer amplification. TCRdb's copy holds only in-frame clones and misses some; the assay was immunoSEQ multiplex PCR. V, J and clone size derive from that table, while D and trimming were established from the DNA sequence. The sample records roughly 200,000 clones, approximately 83% being singletons.

The TCR was taken from a woman in her 50s who had been exposed to COVID-19. V is TRBV27 and J is TRBJ1-2; D gene unclear. Material: PBMCs or T cells enriched from blood (not recorded which). CDR3 sequence (DNA): TGTGCCAGCAGTTCATCCGGGAGCTTCTATGGCTACACCTTC. The encoded protein is CASSSSGSFYGYTF.